Ten or more counts support the clone carrying this T cell receptor (beta chain). One entry per CDR3 protein results from TCRdb running MiXCR on the 5' RACE reads. The data contain approximately 85,000 distinct CDR3 sequences, 4.3% of them singletons. The germline V and J ends were trimmed by 0 bases and 6 bases, with 12 bases remaining between them. Germline V lookup: CDR1 SGHRS, CDR2 YFSETQ. The CDR3 has 15 residues. Time point noted: longitudinal time-point 3. This record comes from a study of neurological immune-mediated disorders. Sequencing was carried out using PBMCs. The V gene is TRBV5-1, the J gene TRBJ1-4; possibly TRBD1 for D (5 bases). The sequence derives from a woman in her sixties with multiple sclerosis. The CDR3 reads CASSLDGGRYEKLFF. CDR3 DNA sequence: TGCGCCAGCAGCTTGGACGGGGGACGTTATGAAAAACTGTTTTTT.